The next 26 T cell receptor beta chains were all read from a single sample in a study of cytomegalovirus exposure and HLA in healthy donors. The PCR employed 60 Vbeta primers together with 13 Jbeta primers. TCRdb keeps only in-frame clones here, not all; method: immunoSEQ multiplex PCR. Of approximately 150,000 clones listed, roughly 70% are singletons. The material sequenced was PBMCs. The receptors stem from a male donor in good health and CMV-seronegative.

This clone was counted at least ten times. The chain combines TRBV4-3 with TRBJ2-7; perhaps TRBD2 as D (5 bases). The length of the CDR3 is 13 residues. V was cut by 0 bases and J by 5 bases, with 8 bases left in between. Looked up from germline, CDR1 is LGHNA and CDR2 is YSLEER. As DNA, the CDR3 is TGCGCCAGCAGCCAAGATTACGGGAACGAGCAGTACTTC. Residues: CASSQDYGNEQYF.

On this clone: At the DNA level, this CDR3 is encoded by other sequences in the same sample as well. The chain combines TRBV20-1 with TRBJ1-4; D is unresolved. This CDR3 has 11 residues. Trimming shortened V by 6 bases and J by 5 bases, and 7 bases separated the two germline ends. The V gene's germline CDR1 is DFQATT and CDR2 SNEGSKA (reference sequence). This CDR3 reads CSARLNEKLFF. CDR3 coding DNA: TGCAGTGCCAGGCTGAATGAAAAACTGTTTTTT.

The CDR3 loop reads CASSFLRAGGRAEAFF. Here the CDR3 DNA reads TGTGCCAGCAGTTTTCTCCGGGCAGGGGGAAGGGCTGAAGCTTTCTTT. The chain employs TRBV28 and TRBJ1-1; TRBD1 matches 7 bases. The ends lost 3 bases at V and 6 bases at J; junction bases unmatched: 13. The CDR3 totals 16 residues. Germline V gives CDR1 MDHEN, CDR2 SYDVKM.

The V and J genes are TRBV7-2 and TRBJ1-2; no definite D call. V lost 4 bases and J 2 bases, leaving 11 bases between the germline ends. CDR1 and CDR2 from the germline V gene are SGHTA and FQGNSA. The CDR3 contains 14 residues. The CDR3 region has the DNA TGTGCCAGCAGCTCATGTTGTGAGAACTATGGCTACACCTTC. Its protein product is CASSSCCENYGYTF.

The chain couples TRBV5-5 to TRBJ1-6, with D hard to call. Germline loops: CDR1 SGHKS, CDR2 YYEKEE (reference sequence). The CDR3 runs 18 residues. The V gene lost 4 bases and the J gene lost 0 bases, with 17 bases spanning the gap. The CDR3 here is CASSRVNRTFSYNSPLHF. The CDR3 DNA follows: TGTGCCAGCAGCAGAGTTAACAGAACTTTCTCCTATAATTCACCCCTCCACTTT.

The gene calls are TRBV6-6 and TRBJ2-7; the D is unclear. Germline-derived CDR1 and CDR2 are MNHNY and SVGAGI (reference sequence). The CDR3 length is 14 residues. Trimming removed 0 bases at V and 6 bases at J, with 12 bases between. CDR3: CASSYSRGHGEQYF. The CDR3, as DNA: TGTGCCAGCAGTTACTCGAGAGGCCACGGCGAGCAGTACTTC.

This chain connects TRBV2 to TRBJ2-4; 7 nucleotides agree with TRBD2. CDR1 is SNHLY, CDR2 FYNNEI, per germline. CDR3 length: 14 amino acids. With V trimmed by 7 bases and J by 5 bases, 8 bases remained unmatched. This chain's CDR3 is CASTAGAHQNIQYF. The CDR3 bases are TGTGCCAGCACGGCGGGAGCCCACCAAAACATTCAGTACTTC.

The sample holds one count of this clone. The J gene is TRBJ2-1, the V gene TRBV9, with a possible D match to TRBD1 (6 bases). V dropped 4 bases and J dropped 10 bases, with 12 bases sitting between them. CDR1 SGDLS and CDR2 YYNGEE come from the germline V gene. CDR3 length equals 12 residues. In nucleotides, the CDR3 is TGTGCCAGCAGCCTTTCCGGGACAGAGCAGTTCTTC. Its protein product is CASSLSGTEQFF.

CDR3 nucleotide sequence: TGTGCCAGCACTTCACAGGGCACCTACGAGCAGTACTTC. Its translation: CASTSQGTYEQYF. The chain joins TRBV6-5 to TRBJ2-7, with a possible D match to TRBD1 (6 bases). Trimming left V 7 bases short and J 2 bases short, with 12 bases between. The CDR3 is 13 residues long. Germline V gene data show CDR1 as MNHEY and CDR2 as SVGAGI.

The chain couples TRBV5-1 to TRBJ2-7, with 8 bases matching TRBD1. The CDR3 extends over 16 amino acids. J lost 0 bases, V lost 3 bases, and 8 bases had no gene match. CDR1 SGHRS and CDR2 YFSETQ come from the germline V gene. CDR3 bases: TGCGCCAGCAGCTCCGAACCGGGACAGGTCTCCTACGAGCAGTACTTC. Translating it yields CASSSEPGQVSYEQYF.

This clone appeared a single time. Written as DNA, the CDR3 is TGCGCCAGCAGCCCCAGGACTAGCGGGGCCGCCTCCTACGAGCAGTACTTC. Protein: CASSPRTSGAASYEQYF. The V and J genes are TRBV4-1 and TRBJ2-7, with 12 positions matching TRBD2. This CDR3 region has 17 residues. The V segment lost 4 bases and the J segment 0 bases; nucleotides outside the gene matches: 7. Germline V gene sequence: CDR1 MGHRA, CDR2 YSYEKL.

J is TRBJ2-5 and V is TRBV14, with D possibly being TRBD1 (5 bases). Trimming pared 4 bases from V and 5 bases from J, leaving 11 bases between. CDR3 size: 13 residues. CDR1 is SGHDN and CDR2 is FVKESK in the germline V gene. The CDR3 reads CASSPLGQETQYF. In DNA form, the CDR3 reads TGTGCCAGCAGCCCGCTGGGGCAGGAGACCCAGTACTTC.

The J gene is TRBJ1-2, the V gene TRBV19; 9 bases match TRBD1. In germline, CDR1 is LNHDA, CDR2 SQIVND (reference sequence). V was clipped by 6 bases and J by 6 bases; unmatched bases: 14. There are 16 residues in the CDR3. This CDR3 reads CASSRGPWDREHGYTF. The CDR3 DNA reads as TGTGCCAGTAGCCGTGGGCCTTGGGACAGGGAGCATGGCTACACCTTC.

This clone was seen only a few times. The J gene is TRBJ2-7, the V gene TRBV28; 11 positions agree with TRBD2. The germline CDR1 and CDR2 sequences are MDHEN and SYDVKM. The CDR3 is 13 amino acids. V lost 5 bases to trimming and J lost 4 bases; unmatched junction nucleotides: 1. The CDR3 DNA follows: TGTGCCAGCAGTCCTAGCGGGAGGTACGAGCAGTACTTC. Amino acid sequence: CASSPSGRYEQYF.

CDR3 sequence reads: CASSLGTGAYEQYF. The CDR3 nucleotides read TGCGCCAGCAGCTTGGGGACAGGGGCCTACGAGCAGTACTTC. The chain employs TRBV5-1 and TRBJ2-7; 9 positions agree with TRBD1. V lost 0 bases and J lost 2; bases outside the gene matches: 0. This CDR3 is built from 14 residues. CDR1 and CDR2 from the germline V gene are SGHRS and YFSETQ.

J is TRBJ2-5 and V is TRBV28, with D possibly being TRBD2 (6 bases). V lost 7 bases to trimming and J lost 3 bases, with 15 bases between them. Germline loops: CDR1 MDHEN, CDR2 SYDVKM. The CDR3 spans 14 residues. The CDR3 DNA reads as TGTGCCAGCACCCGAGGAGGGGTGGAAGAGACCCAGTACTTC. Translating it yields CASTRGGVEETQYF.

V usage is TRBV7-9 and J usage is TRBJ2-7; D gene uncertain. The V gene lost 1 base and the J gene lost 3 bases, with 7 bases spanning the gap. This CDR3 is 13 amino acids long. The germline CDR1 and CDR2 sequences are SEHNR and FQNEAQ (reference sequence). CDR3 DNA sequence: TGTGCCAGCAGCTTAGGATCAGTCTACGAGCAGTACTTC. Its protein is CASSLGSVYEQYF.

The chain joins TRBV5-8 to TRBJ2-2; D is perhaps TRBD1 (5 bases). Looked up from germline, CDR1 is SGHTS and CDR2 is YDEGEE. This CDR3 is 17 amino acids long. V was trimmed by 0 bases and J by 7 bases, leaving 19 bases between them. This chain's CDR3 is CASSLGTNLAIGGELFF. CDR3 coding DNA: TGTGCCAGCAGCTTGGGGACAAACCTGGCGATTGGCGGGGAGCTGTTTTTT.

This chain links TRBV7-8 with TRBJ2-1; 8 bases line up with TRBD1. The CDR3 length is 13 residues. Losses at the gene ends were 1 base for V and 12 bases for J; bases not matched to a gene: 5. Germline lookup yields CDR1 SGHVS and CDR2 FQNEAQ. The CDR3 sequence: CASSLEQGVRQFF. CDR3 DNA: TGTGCCAGCAGCTTAGAACAGGGGGTGCGGCAGTTCTTC.

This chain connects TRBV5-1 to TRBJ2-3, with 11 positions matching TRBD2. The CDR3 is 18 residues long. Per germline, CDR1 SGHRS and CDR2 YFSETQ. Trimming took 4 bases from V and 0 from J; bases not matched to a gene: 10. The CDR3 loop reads CASSALGLAGGSTDTQYF. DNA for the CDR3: TGCGCCAGCAGCGCTCTAGGGCTAGCGGGGGGCAGCACAGATACGCAGTATTTT.

This CDR3 reads CASSAGGRTYEQYF. In nucleotides, the CDR3 is TGTGCCAGCTCAGCCGGCGGGAGAACCTACGAGCAGTACTTC. The V gene is TRBV27, the J gene TRBJ2-7; 7 bases are a match to TRBD2. Germline V CDR1 and CDR2: MNHEY, SMNVEV (reference sequence). This CDR3 has 14 amino acids. The trim removed 8 bases at V and 2 bases at J, leaving 9 bases unmatched.

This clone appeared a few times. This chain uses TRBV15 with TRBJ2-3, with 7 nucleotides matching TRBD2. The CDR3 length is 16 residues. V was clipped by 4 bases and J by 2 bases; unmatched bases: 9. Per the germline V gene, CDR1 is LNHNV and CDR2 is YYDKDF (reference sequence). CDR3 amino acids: CATSKIIAGPTDTQYF. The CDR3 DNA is TGTGCCACCAGCAAAATTATAGCGGGCCCCACAGATACGCAGTATTTT.

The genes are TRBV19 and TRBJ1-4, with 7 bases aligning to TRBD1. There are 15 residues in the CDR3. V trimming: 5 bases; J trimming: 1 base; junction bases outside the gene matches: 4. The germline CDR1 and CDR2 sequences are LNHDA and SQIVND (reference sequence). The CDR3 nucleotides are TGTGCCAGTAGTCACCAGGGGGGAACTAATGAAAAACTGTTTTTT. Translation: CASSHQGGTNEKLFF.

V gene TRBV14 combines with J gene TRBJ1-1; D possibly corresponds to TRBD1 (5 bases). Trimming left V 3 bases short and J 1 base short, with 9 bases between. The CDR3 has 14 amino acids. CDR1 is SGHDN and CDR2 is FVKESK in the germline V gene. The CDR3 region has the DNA TGTGCCAGCAGCCACCTGGGGGGGAACACTGAAGCTTTCTTT. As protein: CASSHLGGNTEAFF.

The CDR3 protein is CASSLREGGTEAFF. CDR3 nucleotides: TGTGCCAGCAGCTTACGGGAGGGAGGGACTGAAGCTTTCTTT. J is TRBJ1-1 and V is TRBV7-3; D unresolved. The CDR3 loop spans 14 amino acids. Trimming shortened V by 2 bases and J by 5 bases, and 12 bases separated the two germline ends. The germline V gene has CDR1 SGHTA and CDR2 FQGTGA.

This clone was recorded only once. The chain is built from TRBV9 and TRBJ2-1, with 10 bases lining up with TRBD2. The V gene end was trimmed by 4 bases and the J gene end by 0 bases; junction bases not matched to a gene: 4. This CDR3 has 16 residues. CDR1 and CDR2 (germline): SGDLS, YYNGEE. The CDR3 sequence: CASSLLAGTSYNEQFF. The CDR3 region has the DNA TGTGCCAGCAGCCTACTAGCGGGGACCTCCTACAATGAGCAGTTCTTC.